This TCR beta chain was sequenced for a study of identical twins. Study-level findings and limits: In drawing conclusions, the study used cross-sectional statistical analysis and did not follow the same donors.

TCRdb re-derived calls from the 5' RACE reads in MiXCR, one entry per CDR3 protein. The profile shows roughly 690,000 distinct CDR3 sequences, 5.5% to 6.5% of them singletons. Germline values: CDR1 SGHRS, CDR2 YFSETQ. This CDR3 has 13 residues. Trimming removed 4 bases from V and 4 bases from J, with 10 bases in between. This clonotype was counted many times. The antigen remains unidentified. This TCR was sampled from a man aged 18 to 30 in good health. The source material was naive T cells sorted from blood. The chain combines TRBV5-1 with TRBJ2-3, with D possibly TRBD2 on 5 matching bases. The CDR3 DNA reads TGCGCCAGCAGCCCGGGATCGTCAGATACGCAGTATTTT. This gives the protein CASSPGSSDTQYF.